The entry that follows covers one T cell receptor (beta chain) sequence. The sample comes from a study of blood T cell repertoires in COVID-19. Sequenced by immunoSEQ multiplex PCR; TCRdb stores in-frame clones only, minus some. The repertoire has over 250,000 clones, 87% of them found once; the top ten carry less than 1.6%. The CDR3 length is 14 residues. Trimming took 4 bases from V and 5 from J, leaving 14 bases between them. Germline values: CDR1 LGHDT, CDR2 YNNKEL (reference sequence). The chain joins TRBV3-1 (or the pseudogene TRBV3-2) to TRBJ2-5; D perhaps matches TRBD2 (6 bases). This TCR was sampled from a woman aged 40 to 50 who had recovered from COVID-19. Sequenced material: peripheral blood. The CDR3 DNA follows: TGTGCCAGCAGCCCGTCCGGTGGGGGGGAGACCCAGTACTTC. The encoded protein is CASSPSGGGETQYF.